This T cell receptor beta chain originates from a study of PD-1 blockade in classical Hodgkin lymphoma. Study-level results: Excluded were patients who started nivolumab under 1 year after ASCT, a group that had lower diversity. The repertoire differences lack a defined cause, possibly disease activity or prior therapy.

The table came from immunoSEQ multiplex PCR; TCRdb's copy has only in-frame clones and leaves some out. Of tens of thousands of clones detected, about 89% appear once; the ten largest clones hold 22%. Brentuximab vedotin exposure varied, and every patient relapsed after autologous stem cell transplantation. With respect to this clone: Its cognate antigen is unknown.

Germline V gene sequence: CDR1 SGHAT, CDR2 FQNNGV. V was trimmed by 2 bases and J by 8 bases, leaving 15 bases between them. The CDR3 loop spans 15 amino acids. This TCR was recovered from a human donor with classical Hodgkin lymphoma. The chain combines TRBV11-2 with TRBJ1-4; possibly TRBD1 for D (5 bases). Sequencing used peripheral blood mononuclear cells (PBMCs), obtained at baseline. CDR3 residues: CASSLLQGPREKLFF. The CDR3 DNA is TGTGCCAGCAGCTTACTTCAGGGTCCGCGAGAAAAACTGTTTTTT.